The T cell receptor (beta chain) under discussion was sequenced for a study of T-cell memory formation after mild COVID-19. Study-level information: TCR clusters were mostly confined to one donor each.

This clonotype was counted between two and nine times. Its specificity is not known. MiXCR was run by TCRdb on the 5' RACE reads, yielding one entry per CDR3 protein. The table has 470,000 or so distinct CDR3 sequences, roughly 18% seen once. Trimming took off 5 bases at V and 5 bases at J, with 15 bases between the two ends. CDR1 is SGHTA, CDR2 FQGNSA, per germline. The CDR3 contains 14 residues. Study results and limitations: Certain responding clones were present in pre-infection memory, suggesting participation of cross-reactive memory.

The TCR sequence derives from an adult woman who had mild COVID-19 (a few samples of this study predate the infection). Cell type and time point are not known. Sequencing was carried out using PBMCs or a T cell subset sorted from them (not recorded which). The rearrangement links TRBV7-2 to TRBJ2-5; D unresolved. The CDR3 protein is CASSPDLGRETQYF. The CDR3 coding sequence is TGTGCCAGCAGCCCAGATTTAGGGCGGGAGACCCAGTACTTC.